A selection of T cell receptor beta chains follows, all from one sample in a study of shared clonotypes between healthy human individuals. The protocol was immunoSEQ multiplex PCR, while the TCRdb copy is restricted to in-frame clones and leaves out a portion. Seen here are around 700,000 clones, around four fifths observed once, and the top ten hold around 1.7%. Input material: memory CD4+ T cells sorted from blood. These receptors originate from a woman in her twenties or thirties in good health. Both conserved end residues are part of each CDR3. Clone size, where shown, is once, few, many, or a class for clones that have expanded.

V,size,CDR3
TRBV5-1,.,CASSLVLADFNEQFF
TRBV19,.,CASSPDRATGELFF
TRBV11-2,.,CASTFGAGGPDTQYF
TRBV6-1,.,CASSELGSTDTQYF
TRBV27,.,CASSDRGREPQHF
TRBV15,.,CATSTGTSELYQETQYF
TRBV7-2,many,CASSQQGAGDTQYF
TRBV19,few,CASTDRLAGEGVAGELFF
TRBV2,.,CASRGQAGNNEQFF
TRBV30,.,CAWSPRGRQETQYF
TRBV7-8,.,CASSLGTARTGELFF
TRBV21-1,.,CASSRLAGGQRAETQYF
TRBV29-1,few,CSADETSGSYNEQFF
TRBV5-1,.,CASSRGTAKNYNEQFF
TRBV27,.,CASSSGTGFANTIYF
TRBV4-1,few,CASSQELRQNTDTQYF
TRBV20-1,.,CSARTPWGALF
TRBV29-1,.,CSCTTRRYNEQFF
TRBV27,.,CASSFWGSGQETQYF
TRBV6-6,.,CASSYGTGIYEQYF
TRBV6-4,.,CASGGLAGKQTYNEQFF
TRBV14,.,CASSQLALAAYNEQFF
TRBV9,.,CASSVVGSVPGELFF
TRBV29-1,.,CSVHGGYNEQFF
TRBV28,.,CASSIILGLGGGGQYF
TRBV28,many,CASTPGHQNTEAFF
TRBV30,.,CAWIGTVHTEAFF
TRBV7-9,.,CASSPGQLNGYTF
TRBV5-1,.,CASSFLGQGGEQYF
TRBV28,.,CASSTVTGELFF
TRBV28,.,CATRTVNTEAFF
TRBV10-3,.,CAISDPGTGVREQYF
TRBV7-2,.,CASSQAGVLYEQYF
TRBV6-5,few,CASRILRDGANVLTF
TRBV19,few,CASSGATGADQPQHF
TRBV4-1,.,CASSQDRARRGYEQYF
TRBV11-2,.,CASSQRGSGNTIYF
TRBV15,once,CATSRDPQTGWGQPQHF
TRBV6-5,.,CASSYRGAGSYEQYF